This TCR beta chain was recorded in a study of T cell responses to AZD1222 COVID-19 vaccine. In the study overall: Pooling covered second doses at about 4 or about 12 weeks.

The repertoire was sequenced with immunoSEQ multiplex PCR; TCRdb's copy has only in-frame clones and lacks some. Here the sample spans some 130,000 clones, about 90% being singletons. Germline lookup yields CDR1 SGHDN and CDR2 FVKESK. Trimming pared 3 bases from V and 2 bases from J, leaving 14 bases between. The CDR3 is 16 amino acids. About this clone: Its matching antigen is unknown.

Overall study results and limits: Donors were chiefly white British, with a greater number of females, and clonal diversity was perhaps underestimated.

The V call is TRBV14, the J call TRBJ1-3, with D unresolved. The sequences come from peripheral blood, collected on day 0 of AZD1222 vaccination. This clonotype was sampled from an adult in good health. CDR3 nucleotides: TGTGCCAGCAGCCACGTGCAGGCAGTCCCTGGAAACACCATATATTTT. Its protein is CASSHVQAVPGNTIYF. Based on the CDR3 plus reference TRBV14 and TRBJ1-3, the full variable domain is EAGVTQFPSHSVIEKGQTVTLRCDPISGHDNLYWYRRVMGKEIKFLLHFVKESKQDESGMPNNRFLAERTGGTYSTLKVQPAELEDSGVYFCASSHVQAVPGNTIYFGEGSWLTVV.